This T cell receptor (beta chain) derives from a study of T cell changes during pregnancy in multiple sclerosis. The assay was immunoSEQ multiplex PCR, and TCRdb's table has in-frame clones only and misses some. Of about 110,000 clones in the sample, under 95% are singletons; the top ten hold less than 2%. The source was peripheral blood, collected before pregnancy. This clonotype was obtained from a female donor with multiple sclerosis, enrolled in a pregnancy study.

The CDR3 protein is CASSSLRGGLNEKLFF. In DNA form, the CDR3 reads TGTGCCAGCAGCAGTTTACGAGGGGGACTAAATGAAAAACTGTTTTTT. V gene TRBV27 combines with J gene TRBJ1-4; D is perhaps TRBD1 (6 bases). The CDR3 covers 16 residues. V lost 6 bases, J lost 5 bases, and 19 bases lay in between. CDR1 is MNHEY and CDR2 is SMNVEV in the germline V gene (reference sequence).